This is a list of T cell receptor beta chains from one sample in a study of OX40 agonist ivuxolimab in advanced cancers. Profiled with immunoSEQ multiplex PCR; TCRdb holds only in-frame clones, not every one. In the table there are tens of thousands of clones, roughly four fifths of which are singletons. Sequences were derived from CD4+ or CD8+ T cells sorted from blood, sampled in a trial of the OX40 agonist ivuxolimab. These receptors were collected from an adult with an advanced solid tumor such as melanoma, head and neck, liver or kidney cancer. CDR3s include the opening cysteine and the closing phenylalanine or tryptophan. A D gene is named only where the DNA matches it firmly. Part of the rows lack a size; the others show once, few, many or a class for expanded clones.

v_gene: TRBV5-1; d_gene: .; len: 15; j_gene: TRBJ2-5; abundance: .; CDR3nt: TGCGCCAGCAGCTTGGGGTCGGGGAACTCAGAGACCCAGTACTTC; CDR3aa: CASSLGSGNSETQYF
v_gene: TRBV5-1; d_gene: .; len: 19; j_gene: TRBJ1-3; abundance: .; CDR3nt: TGCGCCAGCAGCTATGAGCCCCTGGGTGGTCTCGGCTCTGGAAACACCATATATTTT; CDR3aa: CASSYEPLGGLGSGNTIYF
v_gene: TRBV9; d_gene: TRBD2; len: 16; j_gene: TRBJ2-2; abundance: .; CDR3nt: TGTGCCAGCAGCCCCATGGGGACTAGGTTCCACGGGGAGCTGTTTTTT; CDR3aa: CASSPMGTRFHGELFF
v_gene: TRBV11-2; d_gene: TRBD2; len: 15; j_gene: TRBJ2-1; abundance: .; CDR3nt: TGTGCCAGCAGCTTAGAGGGGGGGTCGTACAATGAGCAGTTCTTC; CDR3aa: CASSLEGGSYNEQFF
v_gene: TRBV7-9; d_gene: .; len: 13; j_gene: TRBJ1-2; abundance: .; CDR3nt: TGTGCCAGCAGCTTGGGCGGGACAAACAGAAACACCTTC; CDR3aa: CASSLGGTNRNTF
v_gene: TRBV28; d_gene: .; len: 12; j_gene: TRBJ2-3; abundance: .; CDR3nt: TGTGCCAGCAGTTCTAGTGGACATACGCAGTATTTT; CDR3aa: CASSSSGHTQYF
v_gene: TRBV7-2; d_gene: TRBD2; len: 17; j_gene: TRBJ2-3; abundance: .; CDR3nt: TGTGCCAGCAGCCGGAACTTAGCGGGGGGGAGCACAGATACGCAGTATTTT; CDR3aa: CASSRNLAGGSTDTQYF
v_gene: TRBV5-5; d_gene: .; len: 14; j_gene: TRBJ2-7; abundance: .; CDR3nt: TGTGCCAGCACCATTTCCGCGGATCGGTACGAGCAGTACTTC; CDR3aa: CASTISADRYEQYF
v_gene: TRBV5-1; d_gene: TRBD1; len: 15; j_gene: TRBJ2-3; abundance: .; CDR3nt: TGCGCCAGCAGCTCCGGGACAGGGTCAACAGATACGCAGTATTTT; CDR3aa: CASSSGTGSTDTQYF
v_gene: TRBV9; d_gene: TRBD2; len: 14; j_gene: TRBJ2-3; abundance: .; CDR3nt: TGTGCCAGCAGCGTGGCGGGAGGGCAAGATACGCAGTATTTT; CDR3aa: CASSVAGGQDTQYF
v_gene: TRBV7-2; d_gene: TRBD2; len: 15; j_gene: TRBJ2-3; abundance: .; CDR3nt: TGTGCCAGCAGCTTAGGAGCGGGGGGCACAGATACGCAGTATTTT; CDR3aa: CASSLGAGGTDTQYF
v_gene: TRBV7-9; d_gene: .; len: 11; j_gene: TRBJ2-1; abundance: .; CDR3nt: TGTGCCAGCAGCCCCGTTAATGAGCAGTTCTTC; CDR3aa: CASSPVNEQFF
v_gene: TRBV10-2; d_gene: TRBD2; len: 15; j_gene: TRBJ2-1; abundance: .; CDR3nt: TGCGCCAGCAGTGAGTCGGCGGTAGCGGGGGGTGAGCAGTTCTTC; CDR3aa: CASSESAVAGGEQFF
v_gene: TRBV20-1; d_gene: .; len: 11; j_gene: TRBJ2-5; abundance: .; CDR3nt: TGCAGTGCTGCCATCCAGGAGACCCAGTACTTC; CDR3aa: CSAAIQETQYF
v_gene: TRBV5-6; d_gene: TRBD2; len: 15; j_gene: TRBJ2-1; abundance: few; CDR3nt: TGTGCCAGCAGCGGGGATAGCGGGGGGGCGGCTGAGCAGTTCTTC; CDR3aa: CASSGDSGGAAEQFF
v_gene: TRBV27; d_gene: .; len: 13; j_gene: TRBJ1-3; abundance: .; CDR3nt: TGTGCCAGCAGTTTTAGTATTGGAAACACCATATATTTT; CDR3aa: CASSFSIGNTIYF
v_gene: TRBV19; d_gene: TRBD1; len: 14; j_gene: TRBJ1-4; abundance: .; CDR3nt: TGTGCCAGTAGTATCCTCAGGGGGGGAGAAAAACTGTTTTTT; CDR3aa: CASSILRGGEKLFF
v_gene: TRBV9; d_gene: .; len: 12; j_gene: TRBJ2-1; abundance: .; CDR3nt: TGTGCCAGCAGCGTAGAAGTAGGGCTAGCTGTCTTC; CDR3aa: CASSVEVGLAVF
v_gene: TRBV7-9; d_gene: .; len: 15; j_gene: TRBJ2-5; abundance: .; CDR3nt: TGTGCCAGCAGCTCCGGACAGGGAGGGATTATTGAGCAGTACTTC; CDR3aa: CASSSGQGGIIEQYF
v_gene: TRBV18; d_gene: .; len: 13; j_gene: TRBJ1-1; abundance: .; CDR3nt: TGTGCCACCAATAGGGGGGATTACACTGAAGCTTTCTTT; CDR3aa: CATNRGDYTEAFF
v_gene: TRBV7-2; d_gene: .; len: 13; j_gene: TRBJ1-2; abundance: .; CDR3nt: TGTGCCAGCAGAAAGGGAGAGAACTATGGCTACACCTTC; CDR3aa: CASRKGENYGYTF
v_gene: TRBV28; d_gene: .; len: 12; j_gene: TRBJ1-2; abundance: .; CDR3nt: TGTGCCAGCAGGTGGGGGAACTATGGCTACACCTTC; CDR3aa: CASRWGNYGYTF
v_gene: TRBV10-1; d_gene: .; len: 12; j_gene: TRBJ2-3; abundance: once; CDR3nt: TGCGCCAGCAGTCCTGACCGAGATACGCAGTATTTT; CDR3aa: CASSPDRDTQYF
v_gene: TRBV28; d_gene: TRBD1; len: 14; j_gene: TRBJ2-7; abundance: .; CDR3nt: TGTGCCAGCAGGAAAGGGACAGGGACCTACGAGCAGTACTTC; CDR3aa: CASRKGTGTYEQYF
v_gene: TRBV5-8; d_gene: TRBD1; len: 14; j_gene: TRBJ1-6; abundance: .; CDR3nt: TGTGCCAGCAGCTTTGGACAGGCAAATTCACCCCTCCACTTT; CDR3aa: CASSFGQANSPLHF
v_gene: TRBV6-5; d_gene: .; len: 16; j_gene: TRBJ1-1; abundance: .; CDR3nt: TGTGCCAGCAGTTACAGGCCACCCCCTTGGGACACTGAAGCTTTCTTT; CDR3aa: CASSYRPPPWDTEAFF
v_gene: TRBV6-5; d_gene: TRBD1; len: 15; j_gene: TRBJ1-1; abundance: .; CDR3nt: TGTGCCAGCAGTACAGGGGGCGCAGGAGGCACTGAAGCTTTCTTT; CDR3aa: CASSTGGAGGTEAFF
v_gene: TRBV4-2; d_gene: TRBD1; len: 16; j_gene: TRBJ1-2; abundance: .; CDR3nt: TGTGCCAGCAGCCAAGCGGCGGGACAGGGGGAGTATGGCTACACCTTC; CDR3aa: CASSQAAGQGEYGYTF
v_gene: TRBV2; d_gene: TRBD1; len: 14; j_gene: TRBJ1-6; abundance: .; CDR3nt: TGTGCCAGCAGCCGGGGACAGGACAATTCACCCCTCCACTTT; CDR3aa: CASSRGQDNSPLHF
v_gene: TRBV5-1; d_gene: TRBD2; len: 17; j_gene: TRBJ2-2; abundance: .; CDR3nt: TGCGCCAGCAGCCTCATGGCGGGAGGGGACGCCACCGGGGAGCTGTTTTTT; CDR3aa: CASSLMAGGDATGELFF
v_gene: TRBV7-3; d_gene: .; len: 12; j_gene: TRBJ2-2; abundance: .; CDR3nt: TGTGCCAGCAGCTTGAACACCGGGGAGCTGTTTTTT; CDR3aa: CASSLNTGELFF
v_gene: TRBV5-1; d_gene: .; len: 12; j_gene: TRBJ1-2; abundance: .; CDR3nt: TGCGCCAGCAGCCGGGGTGACTATGGCTACACCTTC; CDR3aa: CASSRGDYGYTF
v_gene: TRBV5-1; d_gene: .; len: 16; j_gene: TRBJ1-2; abundance: few; CDR3nt: TGCGCCAGCACCCCGACAGTGGGACTTCCTAACTATGGCTACACCTTC; CDR3aa: CASTPTVGLPNYGYTF
v_gene: TRBV5-1; d_gene: .; len: 14; j_gene: TRBJ1-4; abundance: .; CDR3nt: TGCGCCAGCAGGGATGAGAGGGGAGGTGAAAAACTGTTTTTT; CDR3aa: CASRDERGGEKLFF
v_gene: TRBV5-1; d_gene: .; len: 14; j_gene: TRBJ1-2; abundance: .; CDR3nt: TGCGCCAGCAGCTTTGTAGGAAACGCCTATGGCTACACCTTC; CDR3aa: CASSFVGNAYGYTF
v_gene: TRBV4-3; d_gene: .; len: 15; j_gene: TRBJ1-6; abundance: .; CDR3nt: TGCGCCAGCAGCCTTAGGGGGGGGAGAAATTCACCCCTCCACTTT; CDR3aa: CASSLRGGRNSPLHF
v_gene: TRBV6-6; d_gene: TRBD2; len: 14; j_gene: TRBJ2-7; abundance: .; CDR3nt: TGTGCCAGCGGATTGAGCGGGAGGACCTACGAGCAGTACTTC; CDR3aa: CASGLSGRTYEQYF
v_gene: TRBV4-3; d_gene: .; len: 13; j_gene: TRBJ1-6; abundance: .; CDR3nt: TGCGCCAGCAGCCAGGGAGAGGTTCCACCCCTCCACTTT; CDR3aa: CASSQGEVPPLHF
v_gene: TRBV27; d_gene: TRBD2; len: 15; j_gene: TRBJ2-2; abundance: .; CDR3nt: TGTGCCAGCAGTTTACGGGGGGTGAACACCGGGGAGCTGTTTTTT; CDR3aa: CASSLRGVNTGELFF
v_gene: TRBV9; d_gene: TRBD1; len: 15; j_gene: TRBJ1-1; abundance: .; CDR3nt: TGTGCCAGCAGCACGACAGGACAGGGAAACACTGAAGCTTTCTTT; CDR3aa: CASSTTGQGNTEAFF
v_gene: TRBV7-2; d_gene: .; len: 15; j_gene: TRBJ2-3; abundance: .; CDR3nt: TGTGCCAGCAGCTTAAATGCAGCGAGCACAGATACGCAGTATTTT; CDR3aa: CASSLNAASTDTQYF
v_gene: TRBV18; d_gene: TRBD1; len: 14; j_gene: TRBJ1-5; abundance: .; CDR3nt: TGTGCCAGCTCCGGACAGGGAGGCGGTCAGCCCCAGCATTTT; CDR3aa: CASSGQGGGQPQHF
v_gene: TRBV27; d_gene: .; len: 12; j_gene: TRBJ2-1; abundance: .; CDR3nt: TGTGCCAGCAGACGTAGCGGCAATGAGCAGTTCTTC; CDR3aa: CASRRSGNEQFF
v_gene: TRBV4-1; d_gene: .; len: 15; j_gene: TRBJ2-5; abundance: .; CDR3nt: TGCGCCAGCAGCCAGGGCGACACAGGGTGGGAGACCCAGTACTTC; CDR3aa: CASSQGDTGWETQYF
v_gene: TRBV2; d_gene: .; len: 15; j_gene: TRBJ1-4; abundance: .; CDR3nt: TGTGCCAGCAGTGACCAAGGGGGTTCTAATGAAAAACTGTTTTTT; CDR3aa: CASSDQGGSNEKLFF
v_gene: TRBV18; d_gene: TRBD1; len: 14; j_gene: TRBJ1-5; abundance: .; CDR3nt: TGTGCCAGCTCACCGACAGGGAACAATCAGCCCCAGCATTTT; CDR3aa: CASSPTGNNQPQHF
v_gene: TRBV2; d_gene: .; len: 12; j_gene: TRBJ1-2; abundance: .; CDR3nt: TGTGCCAGCACAGAAGCTAACTATGGCTACACCTTC; CDR3aa: CASTEANYGYTF
v_gene: TRBV7-6; d_gene: TRBD1; len: 14; j_gene: TRBJ2-7; abundance: .; CDR3nt: TGTGCCAGCAGCTTAGGGGGACAGGACTACGAGCAGTACTTC; CDR3aa: CASSLGGQDYEQYF
v_gene: TRBV11-2; d_gene: .; len: 13; j_gene: TRBJ2-7; abundance: .; CDR3nt: TGTGCCAGCAGCTTAGCGGGGCCCCACGAGCAGTACTTC; CDR3aa: CASSLAGPHEQYF
v_gene: TRBV11-3; d_gene: TRBD1; len: 14; j_gene: TRBJ2-5; abundance: .; CDR3nt: TGTGCCAGCAGCTTAGACGGGACAGGTGGGACCCAGTACTTC; CDR3aa: CASSLDGTGGTQYF
v_gene: TRBV5-4; d_gene: .; len: 15; j_gene: TRBJ2-5; abundance: .; CDR3nt: TGTGCCAGCAGCTTCCCCGGGACAACCTTGGAGACCCAGTACTTC; CDR3aa: CASSFPGTTLETQYF
v_gene: TRBV5-1; d_gene: .; len: 15; j_gene: TRBJ2-3; abundance: .; CDR3nt: TGCGCCAGCAGACATAGACCCAGGAGCACAGATACGCAGTATTTT; CDR3aa: CASRHRPRSTDTQYF
v_gene: TRBV14; d_gene: .; len: 14; j_gene: TRBJ2-7; abundance: .; CDR3nt: TGTGCCAGCAGCCAGTCTTGGGATTCCTACGAGCAGTACTTC; CDR3aa: CASSQSWDSYEQYF
v_gene: TRBV18; d_gene: .; len: 13; j_gene: TRBJ2-7; abundance: few; CDR3nt: TGTGCCAGCTCACTGGGGCCGATTTACGAGCAGTACTTC; CDR3aa: CASSLGPIYEQYF
v_gene: TRBV2; d_gene: .; len: 13; j_gene: TRBJ2-7; abundance: .; CDR3nt: TGTGCCAGCAGTGCAGATATGGGGAGGGAGCAGTACTTC; CDR3aa: CASSADMGREQYF
v_gene: TRBV4-2; d_gene: TRBD1; len: 17; j_gene: TRBJ2-3; abundance: .; CDR3nt: TGTGCCAGCAGCCAATCGGGGACAGGGACTAGCACAGATACGCAGTATTTT; CDR3aa: CASSQSGTGTSTDTQYF
v_gene: TRBV7-9; d_gene: .; len: 15; j_gene: TRBJ2-1; abundance: .; CDR3nt: TGTGCCAGCAACACACTACAGGTAACTTCCAATGAGCAGTTCTTC; CDR3aa: CASNTLQVTSNEQFF